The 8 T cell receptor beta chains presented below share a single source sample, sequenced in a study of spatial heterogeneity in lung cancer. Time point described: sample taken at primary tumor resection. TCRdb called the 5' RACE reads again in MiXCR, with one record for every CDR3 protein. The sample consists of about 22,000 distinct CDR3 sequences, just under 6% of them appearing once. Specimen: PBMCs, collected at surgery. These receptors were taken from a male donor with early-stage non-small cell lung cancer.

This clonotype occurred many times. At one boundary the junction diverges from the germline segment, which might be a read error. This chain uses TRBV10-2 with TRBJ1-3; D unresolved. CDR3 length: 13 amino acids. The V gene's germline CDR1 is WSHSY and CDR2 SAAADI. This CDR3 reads CATSWGIGNTIYF. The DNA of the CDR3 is TGCGCCACCAGTTGGGGTATCGGAAACACCATATATTTT.

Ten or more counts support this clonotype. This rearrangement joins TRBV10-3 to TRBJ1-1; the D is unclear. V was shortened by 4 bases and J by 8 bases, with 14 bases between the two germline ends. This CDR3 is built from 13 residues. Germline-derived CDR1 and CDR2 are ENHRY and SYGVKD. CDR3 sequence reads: CAISGPSSLEAFF. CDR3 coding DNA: TGTGCCATCAGTGGTCCTTCGAGCCTCGAAGCTTTCTTT.

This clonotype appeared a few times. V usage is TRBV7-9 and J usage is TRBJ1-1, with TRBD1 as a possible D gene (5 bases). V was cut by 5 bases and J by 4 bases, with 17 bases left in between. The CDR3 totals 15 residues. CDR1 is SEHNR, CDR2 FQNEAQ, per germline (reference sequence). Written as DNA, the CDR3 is TGTGCCAGCAGCCTAACCGGGACTGGGACCACTGAAGCTTTCTTT. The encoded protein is CASSLTGTGTTEAFF.

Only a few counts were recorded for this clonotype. The DNA for the CDR3 is TGTGCCAGTAGTAAGCAAGGGACTAGCACCGATGAGCAGTTCTTC. Its protein product is CASSKQGTSTDEQFF. The chain joins TRBV19 to TRBJ2-1, with TRBD2 identical over 9 bases. The V gene's germline CDR1 is LNHDA and CDR2 SQIVND (reference sequence). This CDR3 comprises 15 residues. V was clipped by 4 bases and J by 8 bases; unmatched bases: 9.

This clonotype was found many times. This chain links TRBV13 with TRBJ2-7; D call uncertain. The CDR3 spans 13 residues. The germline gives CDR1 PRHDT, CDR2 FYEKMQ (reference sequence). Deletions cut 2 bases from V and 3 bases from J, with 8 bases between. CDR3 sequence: CASSLRRRYEQYF. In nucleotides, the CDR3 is TGTGCCAGCAGCTTAAGGAGACGCTACGAGCAGTACTTC. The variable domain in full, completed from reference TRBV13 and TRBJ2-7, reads AAGVIQSPRHLIKEKRETATLKCYPIPRHDTVYWYQQGPGQDPQFLISFYEKMQSDKGSIPDRFSAQQFSDYHSELNMSSLELGDSALYFCASSLRRRYEQYFGPGTRLTVT.

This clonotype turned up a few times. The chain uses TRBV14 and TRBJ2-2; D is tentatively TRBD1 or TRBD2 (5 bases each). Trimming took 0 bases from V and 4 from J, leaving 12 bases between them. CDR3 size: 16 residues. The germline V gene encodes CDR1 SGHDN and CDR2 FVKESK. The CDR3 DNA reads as TGTGCCAGCAGCCAAGATTGGGGGAGTAGCACCGGGGAGCTGTTTTTT. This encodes CASSQDWGSSTGELFF.

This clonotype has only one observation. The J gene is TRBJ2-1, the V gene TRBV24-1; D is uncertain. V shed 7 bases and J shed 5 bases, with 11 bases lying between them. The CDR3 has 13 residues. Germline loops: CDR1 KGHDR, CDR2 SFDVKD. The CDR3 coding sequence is TGTGCCACCAGGAAGTCCAGCAACAATGAGCAGTTCTTC. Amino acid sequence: CATRKSSNNEQFF.

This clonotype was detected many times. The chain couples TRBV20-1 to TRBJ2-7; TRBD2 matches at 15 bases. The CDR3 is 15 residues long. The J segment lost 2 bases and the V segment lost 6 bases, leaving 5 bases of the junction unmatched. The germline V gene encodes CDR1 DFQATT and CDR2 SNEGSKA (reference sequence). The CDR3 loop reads CSAIGLAGGTYEQYF. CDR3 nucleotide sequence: TGCAGTGCGATCGGACTAGCGGGGGGGACCTACGAGCAGTACTTC.